The source of this TCR beta chain is a study of monozygotic twins with inflammatory bowel disease. The study, taken as a whole, reports: IBD patients shared fewer clonotypes with others than healthy twins, especially with disease activity.

Each sample had eight separate cDNA synthesis reactions. The UMIs contained a 6-nucleotide sample barcode. They were added by template switching during cDNA synthesis. After re-calling the 5' RACE reads, TCRdb lists one entry per CDR3 protein, DNA absent. This specimen shows some 440,000 distinct CDR3 sequences; the ten leading clones hold 2% to 3%. Germline V gene lookup returns CDR1 MDHEN and CDR2 SYDVKM. The length of the CDR3 is 15 residues. Details on this clonotype: Its antigen is unidentified.

The source of this sequence is a human donor with ulcerative colitis or Crohn's disease, or a healthy co-twin of an affected twin (not recorded which). The sequenced sample was blood. The rearrangement links TRBV28 to TRBJ2-1; the TRBD2 assignment by TCRdb is unverifiable without DNA. CDR3 amino acids: CASSPGTSGSWEQFF.